The 14 T cell receptor beta chains in this list originate from one sample, sequenced in a study of blood T cell repertoires in COVID-19. The protocol was immunoSEQ multiplex PCR, while the TCRdb copy is restricted to in-frame clones and leaves out a portion. The repertoire holds 150,000 to 200,000 clones, with 80% to 85% as singletons. The sample taken for sequencing was peripheral blood. Receptor source: a human donor with acute or convalescent COVID-19. The donor label of this sample is uncertain.

This clone was picked up one time. The gene calls are TRBV7-8 and TRBJ2-1; 7 bases line up with TRBD2. This CDR3 spans 15 amino acids. The germline gives CDR1 SGHVS, CDR2 FQNEAQ. V shed 5 bases and J 10 bases; nucleotides not matched to a gene: 14. The DNA of the CDR3 is TGTGCCAGCAGCGCAGCGGGACTCCGGTCCGACGAGCAGTTCTTC. Amino acid sequence: CASSAAGLRSDEQFF.

V and J are TRBV3-1 (or the pseudogene TRBV3-2) and TRBJ1-6; TRBD1 matches at 8 bases. The CDR3 sequence is 14 residues long. Germline V lookup: CDR1 LGHDT, CDR2 YNNKEL (reference sequence). V was pared by 4 bases and J by 10 bases, with 6 bases of the junction left unmatched. The CDR3 loop reads CASSPTGAQSPLHF. The DNA of the CDR3 is TGTGCCAGCAGCCCGACAGGGGCACAATCACCCCTCCACTTT.

The chain links TRBV5-1 to TRBJ2-1; TRBD1 aligns across 8 bases. The CDR3 totals 15 residues. Germline V gives CDR1 SGHRS, CDR2 YFSETQ. V lost 0 bases to trimming and J lost 4 bases; unmatched junction nucleotides: 3. This CDR3 reads CASSLVGQAYNEQFF. Here the CDR3 DNA reads TGCGCCAGCAGCTTGGTGGGACAGGCGTACAATGAGCAGTTCTTC.

This clone was detected only once. The gene calls are TRBV3-1 (or the pseudogene TRBV3-2) and TRBJ2-2, with a possible D match to TRBD1 (5 bases). Germline CDR1 reads LGHDT; CDR2 reads YNNKEL (reference sequence). V was pared by 4 bases and J by 5 bases, with 17 bases between. The CDR3 totals 16 residues. In DNA form, the CDR3 reads TGTGCCAGCAGCCCCGGAACGGCAGGGATTACCGGGGAGCTGTTTTTT. The encoded protein is CASSPGTAGITGELFF.

This clone was detected only once. The rearrangement links TRBV19 to TRBJ1-5, with 7 bases aligning to TRBD1. The CDR3 totals 15 residues. Looked up from germline, CDR1 is LNHDA and CDR2 is SQIVND (reference sequence). The J segment lost 3 bases and the V segment lost 5 bases, leaving 7 bases of the junction unmatched. The CDR3 loop is CASSAGQIINQPQHF. The CDR3 nucleotides are TGTGCCAGTAGTGCGGGACAGATTATCAATCAGCCCCAGCATTTT.

This clone is a singleton in its sample. J is TRBJ1-2 and V is TRBV2; 8 nucleotides agree with TRBD1. Germline values: CDR1 SNHLY, CDR2 FYNNEI. There are 14 residues in the CDR3. After removal of 2 bases from V and 7 bases from J, the junction contained 6 bases not matched to a gene. The CDR3 is CASSEMAGGGGYTF. The CDR3 DNA is TGTGCCAGCAGTGAAATGGCAGGGGGCGGTGGCTACACCTTC. The full variable domain, with the rest looked up from reference TRBV2 and TRBJ1-2, is EPEVTQTPSHQVTQMGQEVILRCVPISNHLYFYWYRQILGQKVEFLVSFYNNEISEKSEIFDDQFSVERPDGSNFTLKIRSTKLEDSAMYFCASSEMAGGGGYTFGSGTRLTVV.

CDR3: CASSPGGPDRNTIYF. The CDR3 region has the DNA TGCGCCAGCTCCCCCGGGGGGCCGGATAGAAACACCATATATTTT. This chain uses TRBV5-1 with TRBJ1-3; weak D call: TRBD1 (6 bases). Trimming took 7 bases from V and 5 from J, leaving 19 bases between them. This CDR3 comprises 15 residues. The germline V gene has CDR1 SGHRS and CDR2 YFSETQ.

The chain carries TRBV18 and TRBJ2-3, with D hard to call. The CDR3 is 13 residues long. In germline, CDR1 is KGHSH, CDR2 LQKENI. The ends were cut back, 3 bases at V and 6 bases at J, with 10 bases in the middle. The CDR3 reads CASSPPSADTQYF. The CDR3 DNA reads as TGTGCCAGCTCACCGCCCAGCGCTGATACGCAGTATTTT.

The chain uses TRBV30 and TRBJ1-2, with D maybe TRBD1 (5 bases). The germline V gene encodes CDR1 GTSNPN and CDR2 SVGIG (reference sequence). Trimming cost V 5 bases and J 3 bases, with 13 bases left between them. The CDR3 is made up of 13 amino acids. The CDR3: CAWSLGGDYGYTF. The CDR3, as DNA: TGTGCCTGGTCCCTTGGAGGGGACTATGGCTACACCTTC. Supplemented by reference TRBV30 and TRBJ1-2, the full variable domain reads SQTIHQWPATLVQPVGSPLSLECTVEGTSNPNLYWYRQAAGRGLQLLFYSVGIGQISSEVPQNLSASRPQDRQFILSSKKLLLSDSGFYLCAWSLGGDYGYTFGSGTRLTVV.

The chain employs TRBV3-1 (or the pseudogene TRBV3-2) and TRBJ1-5; no clear D gene. Germline assignment: CDR1 LGHDT and CDR2 YNNKEL (reference sequence). The CDR3 length is 15 residues. Trimming left V 4 bases short and J 0 bases short, with 10 bases between. The CDR3 loop reads CASSPGDTSNQPQHF. As DNA, the CDR3 is TGTGCCAGCAGCCCGGGAGATACTAGCAATCAGCCCCAGCATTTT.

This clone was detected once. The rearrangement joins TRBV11-3 to TRBJ1-2; the D is unclear. Trimming removed 3 bases at V and 1 base at J, with 6 bases between. Germline V gene data show CDR1 as SGHNT and CDR2 as YENEEA. The CDR3 has 13 amino acids. CDR3 region: CASSLKLNYGYTF. CDR3 coding DNA: TGTGCCAGCAGCTTGAAACTTAACTATGGCTACACCTTC.

This sequence joins TRBV27 and TRBJ2-5; TRBD2 matches at 9 bases. V gave up 4 bases and J gave up 4 bases; unmatched junction bases: 7. CDR1 MNHEY and CDR2 SMNVEV come from the germline V gene (reference sequence). This CDR3 is built from 15 residues. CDR3 in DNA: TGTGCCAGCAGTTCCCTCGGGACTAGCAGAGAGACCCAGTACTTC. Translated: CASSSLGTSRETQYF.

The V call is TRBV7-3, the J call TRBJ2-2; 8 bases map to TRBD2. Germline V gene sequence: CDR1 SGHTA, CDR2 FQGTGA. This CDR3 comprises 15 residues. V trimming: 7 bases; J trimming: 5 bases; junction bases outside the gene matches: 9. Here the CDR3 reads CASTPGLGRTGELFF. Here the CDR3 DNA reads TGTGCCAGCACCCCGGGACTAGGAAGGACCGGGGAGCTGTTTTTT. The variable domain in full, completed from reference TRBV7-3 and TRBJ2-2, reads GAGVSQTPSNKVTEKGKYVELRCDPISGHTALYWYRQSLGQGPEFLIYFQGTGAADDSGLPNDRFFAVRPEGSVSTLKIQRTERGDSAVYLCASTPGLGRTGELFFGEGSRLTVL.

As to this clone: This CDR3 is also generated by other DNA sequences in the sample. V and J are TRBV30 and TRBJ2-7, with D perhaps TRBD2 (6 bases). Germline CDR1 GTSNPN, CDR2 SVGIG (reference sequence). V gave up 0 bases and J gave up 3 bases, with 6 bases separating them. CDR3 length equals 12 residues. Here the CDR3 DNA reads TGTGCCTGGAGTGTGGGGGGCTACGAGCAGTACTTC. Its protein product is CAWSVGGYEQYF.